This is a list of T cell receptor beta chains from one sample in a study of T cell changes during pregnancy in multiple sclerosis. Method: immunoSEQ multiplex PCR; TCRdb's copy keeps in-frame clones and lacks some. The repertoire holds 50,000 to 60,000 clones, with more than 85% as singletons. The input for sequencing was peripheral blood, taken after pregnancy. The receptor set was obtained from a female donor in good health, enrolled as a control in a pregnancy study. CDR3s include the opening cysteine and the closing phenylalanine or tryptophan. Fields, in order: V gene, D gene, J gene, clone size, CDR3 DNA, CDR3 protein. A D gene is named only where the DNA matches it firmly. Clone size appears in some rows only: once, few, many, or a class for an expanded clone.

V gene: TRBV2
D gene: TRBD1
J gene: TRBJ1-5
clone size: .
CDR3 DNA: TGTGCCAGCAGTGAGGACAGGGGGCATAGCAATCAGCCCCAGCATTTT
CDR3 protein: CASSEDRGHSNQPQHF

V gene: TRBV5-4
D gene: .
J gene: TRBJ1-1
clone size: .
CDR3 DNA: TGTGCCAGCAGCTTGGAAAGCGGGAGGAACACTGAAGCTTTCTTT
CDR3 protein: CASSLESGRNTEAFF

V gene: TRBV27
D gene: .
J gene: TRBJ1-5
clone size: .
CDR3 DNA: TGTGCCAGCAGTTTCGGGGGGCAGCCCCAGCATTTT
CDR3 protein: CASSFGGQPQHF

V gene: TRBV10-3
D gene: TRBD1
J gene: TRBJ1-2
clone size: .
CDR3 DNA: TGTGCCATCAGTGACGGGACAGGGGGCGGGGCTAACTATGGCTACACCTTC
CDR3 protein: CAISDGTGGGANYGYTF

V gene: TRBV20-1
D gene: .
J gene: TRBJ2-5
clone size: .
CDR3 DNA: TGCAGTGCTAGTCCCGGAGAGACCCAGTACTTC
CDR3 protein: CSASPGETQYF

V gene: TRBV6-6
D gene: TRBD2
J gene: TRBJ2-5
clone size: .
CDR3 DNA: TGTGCCAGCAGTTACTCGGACGGGGGGGGTCAGACCCAGTACTTC
CDR3 protein: CASSYSDGGGQTQYF

V gene: TRBV28
D gene: TRBD2
J gene: TRBJ2-7
clone size: .
CDR3 DNA: TGTGCCAGCAGTTTATTGGGGCGGGAGGGCCAGGACGAGCAGTACTTC
CDR3 protein: CASSLLGREGQDEQYF

V gene: TRBV4-2
D gene: .
J gene: TRBJ1-1
clone size: .
CDR3 DNA: TGTGCCAGCTGGGGGGGGGCTGAAGCTTTCTTT
CDR3 protein: CASWGGAEAFF

V gene: TRBV19
D gene: .
J gene: TRBJ1-2
clone size: once
CDR3 DNA: TGTGCCAGTAGTCCAGGATCCAGTGACAACTATGGCTACACCTTC
CDR3 protein: CASSPGSSDNYGYTF

V gene: TRBV7-2
D gene: TRBD1
J gene: TRBJ2-1
clone size: .
CDR3 DNA: TGTGCCAGCAGCGGGACAGGGGGGCGCCGCAATGAGCAGTTCTTC
CDR3 protein: CASSGTGGRRNEQFF

V gene: TRBV4-1
D gene: .
J gene: TRBJ2-7
clone size: once
CDR3 DNA: TGCGCCAGCAGCCAAGATCCTACCGGTAATACCTACGAGCAGTACTTC
CDR3 protein: CASSQDPTGNTYEQYF

V gene: TRBV5-1
D gene: .
J gene: TRBJ1-3
clone size: .
CDR3 DNA: TGCGCCAGCAGCTCATCCAGGGGATCCAATGGAAACACCATATATTTT
CDR3 protein: CASSSSRGSNGNTIYF

V gene: TRBV30
D gene: .
J gene: TRBJ1-2
clone size: .
CDR3 DNA: TGTGCCTGGAACACAGGGTCGGGGGGCTACACCTTC
CDR3 protein: CAWNTGSGGYTF

V gene: TRBV7-2
D gene: .
J gene: TRBJ2-2
clone size: once
CDR3 DNA: TGTGCAACAAGGGAGCCTCCCACCGGGGAGCTGTTTTTT
CDR3 protein: CATREPPTGELFF

V gene: TRBV5-1
D gene: TRBD1
J gene: TRBJ1-4
clone size: .
CDR3 DNA: TGCGCCAGCAGCTTCACAGGGGGGTCTAATGAAAAACTGTTTTTT
CDR3 protein: CASSFTGGSNEKLFF

V gene: TRBV5-1
D gene: .
J gene: TRBJ1-3
clone size: .
CDR3 DNA: TGCGCCAGCAGCTTGGGTCCGTTAGGAGGAGGAAACACCATATATTTT
CDR3 protein: CASSLGPLGGGNTIYF

V gene: TRBV11-3
D gene: .
J gene: TRBJ1-3
clone size: .
CDR3 DNA: TGTGCCAGTAGGGAGGGGCCCTCAGGAAACACCATATATTTT
CDR3 protein: CASREGPSGNTIYF

V gene: TRBV18
D gene: TRBD1
J gene: TRBJ2-2
clone size: .
CDR3 DNA: TGTGCCAGCCGCCACCAGGGACAGGGTTACACCGGGGAGCTGTTTTTT
CDR3 protein: CASRHQGQGYTGELFF

V gene: TRBV4-1
D gene: TRBD2
J gene: TRBJ2-7
clone size: .
CDR3 DNA: TGCGCCAGCAGCCAAGACATGGGGACTAGCGGGAGGTACGAGCAGTACTTC
CDR3 protein: CASSQDMGTSGRYEQYF

V gene: TRBV7-2
D gene: TRBD1
J gene: TRBJ1-6
clone size: .
CDR3 DNA: TGTGCCAGCAGCCCGTGGACAGGGACCAATTCACCCCTCCACTTT
CDR3 protein: CASSPWTGTNSPLHF

V gene: TRBV28
D gene: TRBD2
J gene: TRBJ2-1
clone size: .
CDR3 DNA: TGTGCCAGCAGTTCGGGACTAGCGGAACCCAATGAGCAGTTCTTC
CDR3 protein: CASSSGLAEPNEQFF

V gene: TRBV5-1
D gene: TRBD1
J gene: TRBJ1-1
clone size: once
CDR3 DNA: TGCGCCAGCAGCCCAATCAGGGGGGTGAACACTGAAGCTTTCTTT
CDR3 protein: CASSPIRGVNTEAFF

V gene: TRBV2
D gene: .
J gene: TRBJ2-7
clone size: .
CDR3 DNA: TGTGCCAGCAGTGGAGACCGACTGGAGCAGTACTTC
CDR3 protein: CASSGDRLEQYF

V gene: TRBV6-4
D gene: .
J gene: TRBJ2-1
clone size: .
CDR3 DNA: TGTGCCAGCAGTGTGAGGGAGTACAATGAGCAGTTCTTC
CDR3 protein: CASSVREYNEQFF

V gene: TRBV7-2
D gene: .
J gene: TRBJ1-2
clone size: .
CDR3 DNA: TGTGCCAGCAGCCCCTTTGGGGGGTCACGCATCGATGGCTACACTTTC
CDR3 protein: CASSPFGGSRIDGYTF

V gene: TRBV11-3
D gene: .
J gene: TRBJ2-1
clone size: .
CDR3 DNA: TGTGCCAGCAGCCCCGGTAGACCCGAGGGGGATGAGCAGTTCTTC
CDR3 protein: CASSPGRPEGDEQFF

V gene: TRBV7-9
D gene: TRBD2
J gene: TRBJ2-1
clone size: .
CDR3 DNA: TGTGCCAGCAGCTTACGGGCACTTCCTAGCGGGAGTAATGAGCAGTTCTTC
CDR3 protein: CASSLRALPSGSNEQFF

V gene: TRBV4-2
D gene: .
J gene: TRBJ1-1
clone size: .
CDR3 DNA: TGTGCCAGCAGCCGACAGAACACTGAAGCTTTCTTT
CDR3 protein: CASSRQNTEAFF

V gene: TRBV18
D gene: .
J gene: TRBJ2-1
clone size: .
CDR3 DNA: TGTGCCAGCTCACCGGGCGGCGGGGATGGGAATGAGCAGTTCTTC
CDR3 protein: CASSPGGGDGNEQFF

V gene: TRBV5-1
D gene: .
J gene: TRBJ1-2
clone size: .
CDR3 DNA: TGCGCCAGCAGCGAGGAGGTCGGAGGCTACACCTTC
CDR3 protein: CASSEEVGGYTF

V gene: TRBV19
D gene: TRBD2
J gene: TRBJ2-7
clone size: .
CDR3 DNA: TGTGCCAGTAGTCTATCAGCGGGAGGGCCAAGTTACCCCTACGAGCAGTACTTC
CDR3 protein: CASSLSAGGPSYPYEQYF

V gene: TRBV30
D gene: .
J gene: TRBJ1-2
clone size: .
CDR3 DNA: TGTGCCCGGAACGGACAGCAAGACTATGGCTACACCTTC
CDR3 protein: CARNGQQDYGYTF

V gene: TRBV7-9
D gene: .
J gene: TRBJ2-7
clone size: .
CDR3 DNA: TGTGCCAGCAGCTTACCAATGAGCACCTACGAGCAGTACTTC
CDR3 protein: CASSLPMSTYEQYF

V gene: TRBV2
D gene: .
J gene: TRBJ1-2
clone size: .
CDR3 DNA: TGTGCCCTAGGGGGGGGAGCTAACTATGGCTACACCTTC
CDR3 protein: CALGGGANYGYTF

V gene: TRBV7-9
D gene: .
J gene: TRBJ2-7
clone size: .
CDR3 DNA: TGTGCCACTTCGCTGGGAGCCTACGAGCAGTACTTC
CDR3 protein: CATSLGAYEQYF

V gene: TRBV28
D gene: TRBD1
J gene: TRBJ1-5
clone size: .
CDR3 DNA: TGTGCCAGCAGACCAAACAGGGGAACGAGAGGTCAGCCCCAGCATTTT
CDR3 protein: CASRPNRGTRGQPQHF

V gene: TRBV5-4
D gene: TRBD2
J gene: TRBJ2-3
clone size: .
CDR3 DNA: TGTGCCAGCAGCCTGGGGGCTAGCGGGAGCACAGATACGCAGTATTTT
CDR3 protein: CASSLGASGSTDTQYF

V gene: TRBV4-1
D gene: TRBD2
J gene: TRBJ2-1
clone size: .
CDR3 DNA: TGCGCCAGCAGCCAAGACCGGGGGGTATACAATGAGCAGTTCTTC
CDR3 protein: CASSQDRGVYNEQFF

V gene: TRBV28
D gene: TRBD1
J gene: TRBJ1-2
clone size: .
CDR3 DNA: TGTGCCAGCAGTTTAAGGACAGGGGGCAATGGCTACACCTTC
CDR3 protein: CASSLRTGGNGYTF

V gene: TRBV5-1
D gene: .
J gene: TRBJ1-1
clone size: .
CDR3 DNA: TGCGCCAGCAGCCTGTGGGGGCCCACTGAAGCTTTCTTT
CDR3 protein: CASSLWGPTEAFF

V gene: TRBV7-3
D gene: .
J gene: TRBJ1-1
clone size: .
CDR3 DNA: TGTGCCAGCAGGGGAGGGGAGATGAACACTGAAGCTTTCTTT
CDR3 protein: CASRGGEMNTEAFF

V gene: TRBV6-1
D gene: .
J gene: TRBJ1-1
clone size: .
CDR3 DNA: TGTGCCAGCAGGAGACACAGGGATTTAAACACTGAAGCTTTCTTT
CDR3 protein: CASRRHRDLNTEAFF

V gene: TRBV7-9
D gene: TRBD1
J gene: TRBJ2-1
clone size: .
CDR3 DNA: TGTGCCAGCAGCTTAGCGGGACAGGAGCAGTTCTTC
CDR3 protein: CASSLAGQEQFF

V gene: TRBV12-5
D gene: .
J gene: TRBJ2-5
clone size: .
CDR3 DNA: TGTGCTAGTGGTTCCACACCCCAAGAGACCCAGTACTTC
CDR3 protein: CASGSTPQETQYF

V gene: TRBV7-9
D gene: TRBD2
J gene: TRBJ2-1
clone size: .
CDR3 DNA: TGTGCCAGCAGCTTAGTACTAGCGGGCCGCAATGAGCAGTTCTTC
CDR3 protein: CASSLVLAGRNEQFF

V gene: TRBV11-3
D gene: TRBD1
J gene: TRBJ1-2
clone size: .
CDR3 DNA: TGTGCCAGCAGCTCTAGACAGGGGAATGGCTACACCTTC
CDR3 protein: CASSSRQGNGYTF

V gene: TRBV5-4
D gene: TRBD2
J gene: TRBJ2-1
clone size: .
CDR3 DNA: TGTGCCAGCAGCTTGGGAGGCGGGAGGTCAGGCGATGAGCAGTTCTTC
CDR3 protein: CASSLGGGRSGDEQFF

V gene: TRBV9
D gene: TRBD1
J gene: TRBJ2-6
clone size: .
CDR3 DNA: TGTGCCAGCAGCGCCGGGACAGCTATATCTGGGGCCAACGTCCTGACTTTC
CDR3 protein: CASSAGTAISGANVLTF

V gene: TRBV15
D gene: TRBD1
J gene: TRBJ1-6
clone size: few
CDR3 DNA: TGTGCCACCAGCAGAGATAGACAGGGGAGTAATTCACCCCTCCACTTT
CDR3 protein: CATSRDRQGSNSPLHF

V gene: TRBV10-3
D gene: .
J gene: TRBJ1-5
clone size: .
CDR3 DNA: TGTGCCATCAGTGAGCACACAGGGACGCCCCAGCATTTT
CDR3 protein: CAISEHTGTPQHF

V gene: TRBV10-1
D gene: TRBD2
J gene: TRBJ2-5
clone size: .
CDR3 DNA: TGCGCCAGCAGATCCCCCTTCAAACGGGGGGAACGGGAGACCCAGTACTTC
CDR3 protein: CASRSPFKRGERETQYF

V gene: TRBV18
D gene: TRBD1
J gene: TRBJ1-6
clone size: .
CDR3 DNA: TGTGCCAGCTCACCACCTGCGGGACAGGGGAACTCACCCCTCCACTTT
CDR3 protein: CASSPPAGQGNSPLHF

V gene: TRBV7-9
D gene: .
J gene: TRBJ1-4
clone size: .
CDR3 DNA: TGTGCCAGCAGTCTCCCCTCTAATGAAAAACTGTTTTTT
CDR3 protein: CASSLPSNEKLFF

V gene: TRBV27
D gene: TRBD1
J gene: TRBJ1-2
clone size: .
CDR3 DNA: TGTGCCAGCAGTTTAAGGCCCGGGGGACAGGATGGCTACACCTTC
CDR3 protein: CASSLRPGGQDGYTF

V gene: TRBV10-2
D gene: TRBD2
J gene: TRBJ2-5
clone size: .
CDR3 DNA: TGCGCCAGTACCGGGACTAGCGGTCCAGGGTGGACCCAGTACTTC
CDR3 protein: CASTGTSGPGWTQYF

V gene: TRBV11-2
D gene: .
J gene: TRBJ2-1
clone size: .
CDR3 DNA: TGTGCCAGCAGGTACCAGGACTCCAATGAGCAGTTCTTC
CDR3 protein: CASRYQDSNEQFF

V gene: TRBV5-6
D gene: TRBD1
J gene: TRBJ2-7
clone size: .
CDR3 DNA: TGTGCCAGCAGCCCTGCCCGGGACAGGGGCAAAACTGAAGAGCAGTACTTC
CDR3 protein: CASSPARDRGKTEEQYF

V gene: TRBV10-2
D gene: TRBD2
J gene: TRBJ2-7
clone size: .
CDR3 DNA: TGCGCCAGCAGTGAGGCGGGAGCTTACGAGCAGTACTTC
CDR3 protein: CASSEAGAYEQYF

V gene: TRBV11-2
D gene: .
J gene: TRBJ2-7
clone size: once
CDR3 DNA: TGTGCCAGCAGCAAGGGACTGAGATACTACGAGCAGTACTTC
CDR3 protein: CASSKGLRYYEQYF